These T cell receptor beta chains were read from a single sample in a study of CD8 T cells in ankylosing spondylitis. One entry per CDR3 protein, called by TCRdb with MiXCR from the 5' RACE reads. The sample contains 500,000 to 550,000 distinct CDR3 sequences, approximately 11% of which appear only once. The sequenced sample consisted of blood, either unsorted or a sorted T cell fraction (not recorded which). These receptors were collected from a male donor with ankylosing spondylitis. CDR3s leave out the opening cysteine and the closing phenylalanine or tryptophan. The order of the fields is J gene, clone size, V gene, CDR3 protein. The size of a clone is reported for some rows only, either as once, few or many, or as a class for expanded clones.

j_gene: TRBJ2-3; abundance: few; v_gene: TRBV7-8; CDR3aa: ASSLVRREAGTDTQY
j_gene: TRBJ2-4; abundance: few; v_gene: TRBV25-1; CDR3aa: ASTQGVGIQY
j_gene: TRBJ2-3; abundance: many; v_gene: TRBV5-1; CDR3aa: ASSTRGRMDTQY
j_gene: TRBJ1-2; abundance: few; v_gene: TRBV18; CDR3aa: ASSLDRDSNGYT
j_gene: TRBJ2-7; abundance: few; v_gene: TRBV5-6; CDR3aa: ASSFTRGVYEQY
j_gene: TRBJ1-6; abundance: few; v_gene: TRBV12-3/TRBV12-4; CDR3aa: ASSLGAGELYNSPLH
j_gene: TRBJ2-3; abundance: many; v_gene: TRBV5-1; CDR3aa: ATTDGDRLTDTQY
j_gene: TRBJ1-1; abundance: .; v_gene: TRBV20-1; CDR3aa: SARDTPYTEAF
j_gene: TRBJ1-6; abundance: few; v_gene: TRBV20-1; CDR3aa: SARKGQNNSPLH
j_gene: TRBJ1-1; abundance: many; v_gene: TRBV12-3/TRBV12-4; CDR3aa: ASSISTGMNTEAF
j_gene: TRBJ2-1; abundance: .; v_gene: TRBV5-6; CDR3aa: ASSPGVSGRDGEQF
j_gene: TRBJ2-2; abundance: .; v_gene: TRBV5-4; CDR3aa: ASSTGDGANTGELF
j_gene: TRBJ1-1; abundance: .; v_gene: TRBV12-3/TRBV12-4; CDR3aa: ASSRRDRGEAF
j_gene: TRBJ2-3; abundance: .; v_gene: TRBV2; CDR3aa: ASTLAEWTDTQY
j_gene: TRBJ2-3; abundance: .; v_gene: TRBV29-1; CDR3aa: SALAATFMATQY
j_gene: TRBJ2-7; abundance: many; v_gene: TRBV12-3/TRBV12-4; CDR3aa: ASSLTGDVYEQY
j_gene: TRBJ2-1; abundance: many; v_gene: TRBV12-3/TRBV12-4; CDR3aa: ASTLTGGGGYNEQF
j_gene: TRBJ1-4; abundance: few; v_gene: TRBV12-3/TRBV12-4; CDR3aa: ASNTRDWGEKLF
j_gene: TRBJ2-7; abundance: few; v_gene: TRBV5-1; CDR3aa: ASSYLGLPGETYEQY
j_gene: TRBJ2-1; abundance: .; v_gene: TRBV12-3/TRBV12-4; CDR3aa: ASSFPSSPEQF
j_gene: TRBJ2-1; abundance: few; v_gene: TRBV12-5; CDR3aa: ASGGVREQF
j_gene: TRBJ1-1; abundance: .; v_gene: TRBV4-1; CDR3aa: ASSQMGSGTEAF
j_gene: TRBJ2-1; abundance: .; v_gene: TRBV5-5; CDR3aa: ASSRGVNYNEQF
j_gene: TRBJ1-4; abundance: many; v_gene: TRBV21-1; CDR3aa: ASSKGGTGCEKLF
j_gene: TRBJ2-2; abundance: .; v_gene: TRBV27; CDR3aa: ASSLMAGGGGELF
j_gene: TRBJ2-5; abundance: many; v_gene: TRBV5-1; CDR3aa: ASSTGQAQETQY
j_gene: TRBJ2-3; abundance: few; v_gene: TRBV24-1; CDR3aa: ATSEYTDTQY
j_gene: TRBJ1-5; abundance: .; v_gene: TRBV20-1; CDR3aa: SANRVANQPQH
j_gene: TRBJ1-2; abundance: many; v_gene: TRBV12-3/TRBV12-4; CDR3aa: ASSFRRGANYGYT
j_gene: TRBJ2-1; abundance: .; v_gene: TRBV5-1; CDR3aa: ASSLGPPGAGYEQF
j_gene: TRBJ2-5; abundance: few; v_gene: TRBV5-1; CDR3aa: ASRRDRVGETQY
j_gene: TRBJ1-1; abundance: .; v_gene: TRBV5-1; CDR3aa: ASSAGQGGAEAF
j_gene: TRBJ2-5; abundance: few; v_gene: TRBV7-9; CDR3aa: ASSIRLAPGQETQY
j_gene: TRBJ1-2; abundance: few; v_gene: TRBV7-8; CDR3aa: ASSLNGNENGYT
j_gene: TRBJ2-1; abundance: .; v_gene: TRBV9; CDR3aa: ASSVDQAGVADDEQF
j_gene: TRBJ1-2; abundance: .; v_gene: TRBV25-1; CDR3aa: ASRESGAHHGYT
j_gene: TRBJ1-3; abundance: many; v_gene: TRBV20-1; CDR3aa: SATRRGHASGNTIY
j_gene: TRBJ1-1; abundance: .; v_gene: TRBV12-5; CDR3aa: ASGPDGLTGAF